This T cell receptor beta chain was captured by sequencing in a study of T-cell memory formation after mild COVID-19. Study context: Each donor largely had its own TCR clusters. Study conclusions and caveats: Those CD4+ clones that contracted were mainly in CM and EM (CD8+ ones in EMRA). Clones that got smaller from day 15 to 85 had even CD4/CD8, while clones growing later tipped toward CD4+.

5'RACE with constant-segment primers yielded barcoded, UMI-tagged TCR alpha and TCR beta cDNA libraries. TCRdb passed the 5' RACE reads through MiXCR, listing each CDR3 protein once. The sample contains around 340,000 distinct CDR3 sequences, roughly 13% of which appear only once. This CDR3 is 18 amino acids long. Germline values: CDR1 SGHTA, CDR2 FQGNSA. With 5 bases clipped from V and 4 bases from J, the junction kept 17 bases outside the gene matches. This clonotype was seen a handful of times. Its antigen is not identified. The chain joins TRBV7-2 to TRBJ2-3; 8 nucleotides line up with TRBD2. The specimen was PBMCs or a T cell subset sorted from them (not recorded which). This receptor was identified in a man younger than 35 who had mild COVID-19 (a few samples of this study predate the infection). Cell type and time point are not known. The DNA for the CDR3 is TGTGCCAGCAGCAGAGAACTGGAGAGAGCGGGGGACTCAGATACGCAGTATTTT. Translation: CASSRELERAGDSDTQYF.